This TCR beta chain stems from a study of blood T cells in healthy people across ages. From germline, CDR1 is MDHEN and CDR2 SYDVKM. Trimming stripped 8 bases from V and 3 bases from J, with 10 bases between. The CDR3 is 12 residues long. Primers used in a second PCR of about 6 to 12 cycles were a sample-barcoded 5' primer and a J-beta primer mix. TCRdb reprocessed the 5' RACE reads via MiXCR and lists one record per CDR3 protein. The sample yields roughly 700,000 distinct CDR3 sequences, about half seen once. The gene calls are TRBV28 and TRBJ1-1; D is unresolved. The sample comprised blood. The clonotype comes from a woman aged 55 to 70 in good health. DNA of the CDR3: TGTGCCAGCGGACTACCGGACACTGAAGCTTTCTTT. Translation gives CASGLPDTEAFF.